Detailed here is one TCR beta chain. Its antigen is currently unknown. Germline loops: CDR1 MDHEN, CDR2 SYDVKM. The V end lost 8 bases, the J end lost 1 base, and 17 bases lay between the germline ends. The CDR3 runs 15 residues. Here immunoSEQ multiplex PCR was the method, and the copy in TCRdb shows in-frame clones only, minus some. The sample has about 42,000 clones, under 85% seen once. This entry comes from a study of lymphopenia after photon versus proton radiotherapy. Study results and limitations: Survival link was tested only in deceased patients; proton benefit remains a possibility. Post-nadir diversity loss with photons came from oligoclonal expansion, particularly CD8+ Temra cells.

This chain joins TRBV28 and TRBJ1-1; D gene ambiguous. The sample consisted of peripheral blood, taken from a patient treated with proton-based radiotherapy. This receptor was identified in a woman between 65 and 79 years old with pancreatic cancer. The CDR3: CASRATDVRNTEAFF. The CDR3, as DNA: TGTGCCAGCCGGGCCACGGACGTGAGGAACACTGAAGCTTTCTTT. Full variable domain (remainder filled in from reference TRBV28 and TRBJ1-1): DVKVTQSSRYLVKRTGEKVFLECVQDMDHENMFWYRQDPGLGLRLIYFSYDVKMKEKGDIPEGYSVSREKKERFSLILESASTNQTSMYLCASRATDVRNTEAFFGQGTRLTVV.